Following are 18 T cell receptor beta chains from one sample sequenced in a study of blood T cell repertoires in COVID-19. The protocol was immunoSEQ multiplex PCR, while the TCRdb copy is restricted to in-frame clones and leaves out a portion. The sample includes about 140,000 clones, around 84% of them seen just once. Material for sequencing was peripheral blood. The receptors stem from a man aged 60 to 75 with active or convalescent COVID-19.

The chain links TRBV7-2 to TRBJ2-1; tentatively, D is TRBD2 (6 bases). V lost 5 bases, J lost 8 bases, and 19 bases lay in between. Germline CDR1 is SGHTA and CDR2 is FQGNSA. This CDR3 spans 15 amino acids. CDR3 loop: CASSLRGGGRDEQFF. CDR3 DNA: TGTGCCAGCAGCCTAAGGGGAGGAGGAAGGGATGAGCAGTTCTTC.

The V call is TRBV5-4, the J call TRBJ1-1; D remains unclear. Per the germline V gene, CDR1 is SGHNT and CDR2 is YYREEE (reference sequence). The V gene lost 4 bases and the J gene lost 7 bases, with 11 bases spanning the gap. The CDR3 is 12 amino acids. The CDR3 DNA reads as TGTGCCAGCAGCCTGAGCGGCTATGAAGCTTTCTTT. As protein: CASSLSGYEAFF. Combining the CDR3 with reference TRBV5-4 and TRBJ1-1 gives the whole variable domain ETGVTQSPTHLIKTRGQQVTLRCSSQSGHNTVSWYQQALGQGPQFIFQYYREEENGRGNFPPRFSGLQFPNYSSELNVNALELDDSALYLCASSLSGYEAFFGQGTRLTVV.

The sample holds one count of this clone. The V gene is TRBV27, the J gene TRBJ2-3, with 12 bases identical to TRBD1. The V segment lost 4 bases and the J segment 5 bases; nucleotides outside the gene matches: 1. Germline assignment: CDR1 MNHEY and CDR2 SMNVEV (reference sequence). The CDR3 consists of 14 residues. CDR3 residues: CASSWDRGRDTQYF. The DNA for the CDR3 is TGTGCCAGCAGTTGGGACAGGGGGCGAGATACGCAGTATTTT.

The J gene is TRBJ2-2, the V gene TRBV5-6; D might be TRBD1 (6 bases). The CDR3 is made up of 13 amino acids. Trimming stripped 2 bases from V and 5 bases from J, with 7 bases between. Per germline, CDR1 SGHDT and CDR2 YYEEEE. The CDR3 reads CASSLTGTGELFF. The DNA for the CDR3 is TGTGCCAGCAGCTTAACAGGGACCGGGGAGCTGTTTTTT.

This clone was recorded a few times. The CDR3: CASSQDQAGDNSPLHF. CDR3 nucleotide sequence: TGCGCCAGCAGCCAAGATCAGGCAGGGGACAATTCACCCCTCCACTTT. The chain combines TRBV4-1 with TRBJ1-6; possibly TRBD1 for D (6 bases). Germline V gene lookup returns CDR1 MGHRA and CDR2 YSYEKL. Trimming shortened V by 0 bases and J by 7 bases, and 13 bases separated the two germline ends. This CDR3 has 16 amino acids.

This chain uses TRBV29-1 with TRBJ2-5; D is perhaps TRBD1 (6 bases). Trimming removed 1 base at V and 2 bases at J, with 20 bases between. The germline CDR1 and CDR2 sequences are SQVTM and ANQGSEA. CDR3 length: 17 residues. CDR3 coding DNA: TGCAGCGTTGAAGGGGTAGGGGGAATTATAGTACAAGAGACCCAGTACTTC. It translates to CSVEGVGGIIVQETQYF.

The chain couples TRBV15 to TRBJ2-1; 9 bases map to TRBD1. Germline V gene data show CDR1 as LNHNV and CDR2 as YYDKDF (reference sequence). Losses at the gene ends were 3 bases for V and 4 bases for J; bases not matched to a gene: 13. CDR3 length: 18 residues. The CDR3 coding sequence is TGTGCCACCAGCAGCCGCACCCAACAGGGGGCTAGGTACAATGAGCAGTTCTTC. Encoded protein: CATSSRTQQGARYNEQFF.

The V call is TRBV7-9, the J call TRBJ1-1; 7 nucleotides line up with TRBD1. Trimming took 5 bases from V and 4 from J; bases not matched to a gene: 7. The CDR3 extends over 14 amino acids. Germline CDR1 reads SEHNR; CDR2 reads FQNEAQ (reference sequence). The CDR3 sequence: CASSRQGRSTEAFF. CDR3 DNA sequence: TGTGCCAGCAGCAGACAGGGTAGGAGCACTGAAGCTTTCTTT.

The J gene is TRBJ1-3, the V gene TRBV13; 7 bases match TRBD1. V lost 2 bases and J lost 0; bases outside the gene matches: 4. Germline V CDR1 and CDR2: PRHDT, FYEKMQ (reference sequence). The CDR3 contains 16 residues. CDR3 region: CASSLRGTDSGNTIYF. The CDR3 DNA reads as TGTGCCAGCAGCTTACGGGGGACAGACTCTGGAAACACCATATATTTT.

The rearrangement links TRBV12-3 or TRBV12-4 to TRBJ1-1; 8 positions agree with TRBD1. The CDR3 covers 13 residues. Germline trimming cut 4 bases from V and 7 bases from J; bases unmatched to any gene: 5. CDR3 sequence (DNA): TGTGCCAGCAGTTACGGACAGGGAATTGAAGCTTTCTTT. Its protein is CASSYGQGIEAFF.

The chain combines TRBV11-2 with TRBJ2-7; TRBD1 aligns across 10 bases. CDR3 length equals 14 residues. J gave up 3 bases and V 4 bases, and 3 bases lay outside the gene matches. Per germline, CDR1 SGHAT and CDR2 FQNNGV. CDR3 coding DNA: TGTGCCAGCAGCTCGACAGGGGGCAACTACGAGCAGTACTTC. Encoded protein: CASSSTGGNYEQYF.

V and J are TRBV9 and TRBJ2-1; 10 bases align to TRBD2. Unmatched junction bases numbered 5, after V lost 2 bases and J lost 9 bases. Germline V gene sequence: CDR1 SGDLS, CDR2 YYNGEE. This CDR3 has 14 amino acids. The CDR3 spells CASSVGTSVSEQFF. CDR3 DNA: TGTGCCAGCAGCGTTGGGACTAGCGTCAGTGAGCAGTTCTTC.

V is TRBV5-1 and J is TRBJ1-2; TRBD1 aligns across 9 bases. Germline lookup yields CDR1 SGHRS and CDR2 YFSETQ. This CDR3 is built from 14 residues. Losses at the gene ends were 4 bases for V and 2 bases for J; bases not matched to a gene: 3. The CDR3 protein is CASSAGQGNYGYTF. The CDR3 DNA reads TGCGCCAGCAGCGCGGGACAGGGCAACTATGGCTACACCTTC.

The chain links TRBV4-3 to TRBJ1-2; D is perhaps TRBD1 (5 bases). The CDR3 consists of 13 residues. Germline V gene lookup returns CDR1 LGHNA and CDR2 YSLEER. Trimming took off 4 bases at V and 0 bases at J, with 6 bases between the two ends. CDR3 nucleotides: TGCGCCAGCAGCCCGGGGGCTAACTATGGCTACACCTTC. Its protein is CASSPGANYGYTF.

This rearrangement joins TRBV19 to TRBJ1-6; no firm D call. This CDR3 has 13 residues. With 4 bases removed from V and 9 bases from J, the gap between germline ends came to 10 bases. Germline loops: CDR1 LNHDA, CDR2 SQIVND (reference sequence). The DNA for the CDR3 is TGTGCCAGTAGTACGTTAAATTCTTCACCCCTCCACTTT. It codes for CASSTLNSSPLHF.

V gene TRBV12-5 combines with J gene TRBJ1-1, with D perhaps TRBD1 (5 bases). V lost 7 bases to trimming and J lost 1 base, with 10 bases between them. The germline gives CDR1 LGHNT, CDR2 FRNRAP. The CDR3 loop spans 13 amino acids. The CDR3 protein is CASVLQANTEAFF. The CDR3 DNA follows: TGTGCTAGTGTGTTACAGGCGAACACTGAAGCTTTCTTT.

This rearrangement joins TRBV24-1 to TRBJ1-2; D is undetermined. Germline lookup yields CDR1 KGHDR and CDR2 SFDVKD. The CDR3 loop spans 14 amino acids. V dropped 1 base and J dropped 5 bases, with 10 bases sitting between them. The CDR3 spells CATSDFGRTYGYTF. DNA for the CDR3: TGTGCCACCAGTGATTTTGGCAGGACTTATGGCTACACCTTC.

The chain uses TRBV7-8 and TRBJ2-2, with D tentatively TRBD1 (7 bases). This CDR3 region has 16 residues. Germline CDR1 SGHVS, CDR2 FQNEAQ. Trimming took 5 bases from V and 1 from J, leaving 14 bases between them. The CDR3 protein is CASSQYRGLNTGELFF. The CDR3 DNA follows: TGTGCCAGCAGCCAGTACAGGGGACTGAACACCGGGGAGCTGTTTTTT.